This entry describes one T cell receptor beta chain. Germline V gene sequence: CDR1 SEHNR, CDR2 FQNEAQ (reference sequence). V lost 3 bases and J lost 2; bases outside the gene matches: 9. The CDR3 runs 18 residues. Genomic DNA per cell subset filled all wells of several immunoSEQ plates. The repertoire was sequenced with immunoSEQ multiplex PCR; TCRdb's copy has only in-frame clones and lacks some. Altogether some 690,000 clones are present, around 90% being singletons, with the ten largest covering 34%. This sample was taken from a study of shared clonotypes between healthy human individuals. J is TRBJ2-1 and V is TRBV7-9, with 11 nucleotides matching TRBD2. Source material: memory CD8+ T cells from PBMCs. The subset denotes: CD45RO+ cells pooled with CCR7-negative TemRA cells. This receptor was obtained from a man younger than 30 in good health. Some clones in this sample may be carry-over from other donors' samples. CDR3 sequence (DNA): TGTGCCAGCAGCTTGCCACTAGCGGGAGCAGTTCCCTACAATGAGCAGTTCTTC. This sequence encodes CASSLPLAGAVPYNEQFF.